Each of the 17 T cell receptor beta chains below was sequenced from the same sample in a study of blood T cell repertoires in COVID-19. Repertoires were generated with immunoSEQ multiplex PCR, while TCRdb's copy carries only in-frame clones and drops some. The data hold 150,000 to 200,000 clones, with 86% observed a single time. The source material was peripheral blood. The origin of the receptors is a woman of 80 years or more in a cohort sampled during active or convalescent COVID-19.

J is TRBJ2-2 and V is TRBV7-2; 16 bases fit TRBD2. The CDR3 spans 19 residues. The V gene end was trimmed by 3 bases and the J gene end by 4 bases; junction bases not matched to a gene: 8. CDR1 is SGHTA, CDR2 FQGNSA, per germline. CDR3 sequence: CASSFLGLAGGLATGELFF. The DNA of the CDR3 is TGTGCCAGCAGCTTCCTGGGACTAGCGGGGGGGCTTGCCACCGGGGAGCTGTTTTTT.

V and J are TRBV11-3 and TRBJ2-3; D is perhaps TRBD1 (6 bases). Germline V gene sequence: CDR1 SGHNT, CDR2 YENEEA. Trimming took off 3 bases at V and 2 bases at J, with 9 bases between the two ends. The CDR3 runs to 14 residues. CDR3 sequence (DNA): TGTGCCAGCAGCTTCAGACAGGCCACAGATACGCAGTATTTT. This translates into CASSFRQATDTQYF.

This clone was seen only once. CDR3 nucleotides: TGTGCCAGCTCACGGCAATCTGCGGGACAGGGGGCCTACGAGCAGTACTTC. Its translation: CASSRQSAGQGAYEQYF. The chain has TRBV18 and TRBJ2-7; 11 bases line up with TRBD1. Germline CDR1 reads KGHSH; CDR2 reads LQKENI. This CDR3 is 17 amino acids long. Trimming removed 4 bases from V and 2 bases from J; junction bases left unmatched: 10.

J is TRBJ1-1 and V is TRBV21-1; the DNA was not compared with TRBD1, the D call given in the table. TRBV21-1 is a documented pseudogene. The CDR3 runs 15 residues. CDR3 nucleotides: TGTGCCAGCAGCTTACAGGACAGGGTCGGAACTGAAGCTTTCTTT. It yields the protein CASSLQDRVGTEAFF.

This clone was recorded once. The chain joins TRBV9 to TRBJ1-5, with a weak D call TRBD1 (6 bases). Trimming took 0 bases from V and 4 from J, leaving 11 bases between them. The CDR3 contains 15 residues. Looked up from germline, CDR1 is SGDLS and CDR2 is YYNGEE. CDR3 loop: CASSVGGTSNQPQHF. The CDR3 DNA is TGTGCCAGCAGCGTAGGAGGGACAAGTAATCAGCCCCAGCATTTT.

The CDR3 spells CASSLDRGNTEAFF. DNA for the CDR3: TGTGCCAGCAGCCTGGACAGGGGTAACACTGAAGCTTTCTTT. This rearrangement joins TRBV7-9 to TRBJ1-1; 9 nucleotides match TRBD1. The germline gives CDR1 SEHNR, CDR2 FQNEAQ (reference sequence). The V gene end was trimmed by 5 bases and the J gene end by 2 bases; junction bases not matched to a gene: 3. This CDR3 has 14 amino acids.

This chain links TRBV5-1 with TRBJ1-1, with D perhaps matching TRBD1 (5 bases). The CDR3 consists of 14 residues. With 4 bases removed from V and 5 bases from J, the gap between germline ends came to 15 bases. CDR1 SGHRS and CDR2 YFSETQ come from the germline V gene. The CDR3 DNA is TGCGCCAGCAGCGCGGGGGGGTTAGGAACTGAAGCTTTCTTT. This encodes CASSAGGLGTEAFF.

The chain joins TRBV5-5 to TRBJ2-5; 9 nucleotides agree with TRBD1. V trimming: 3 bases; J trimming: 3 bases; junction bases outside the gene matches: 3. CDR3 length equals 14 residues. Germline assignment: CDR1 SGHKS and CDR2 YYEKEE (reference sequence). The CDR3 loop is CASSWTGEEETQYF. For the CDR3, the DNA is TGTGCCAGCAGCTGGACAGGGGAGGAAGAGACCCAGTACTTC.

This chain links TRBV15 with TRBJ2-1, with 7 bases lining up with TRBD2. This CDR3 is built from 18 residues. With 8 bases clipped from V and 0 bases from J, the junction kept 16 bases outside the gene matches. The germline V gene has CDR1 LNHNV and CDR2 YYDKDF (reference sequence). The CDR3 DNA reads TGTGCCACCGCGAACGGTCGGAAGGCGGGAGTCTCCTACAATGAGCAGTTCTTC. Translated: CATANGRKAGVSYNEQFF.

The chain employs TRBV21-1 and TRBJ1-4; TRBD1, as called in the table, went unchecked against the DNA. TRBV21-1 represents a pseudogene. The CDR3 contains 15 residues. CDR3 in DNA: TGTGCCAGCAGCGATCGGGACAGCCGAAATGAAAAACTGTTTTTT. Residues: CASSDRDSRNEKLFF.

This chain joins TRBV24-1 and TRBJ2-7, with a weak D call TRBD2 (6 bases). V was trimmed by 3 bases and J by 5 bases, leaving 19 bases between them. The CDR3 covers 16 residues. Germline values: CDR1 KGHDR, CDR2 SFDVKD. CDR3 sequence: CATSDRLDRKINEQYF. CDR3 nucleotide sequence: TGTGCCACCAGTGATCGACTAGATCGTAAAATTAACGAGCAGTACTTC.

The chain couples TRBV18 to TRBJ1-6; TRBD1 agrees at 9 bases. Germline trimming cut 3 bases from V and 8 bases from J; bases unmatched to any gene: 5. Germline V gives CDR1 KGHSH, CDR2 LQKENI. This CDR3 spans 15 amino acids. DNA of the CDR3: TGTGCCAGCTCACCGGGACAGGGAAGGGATTCACCCCTCCACTTT. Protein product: CASSPGQGRDSPLHF.

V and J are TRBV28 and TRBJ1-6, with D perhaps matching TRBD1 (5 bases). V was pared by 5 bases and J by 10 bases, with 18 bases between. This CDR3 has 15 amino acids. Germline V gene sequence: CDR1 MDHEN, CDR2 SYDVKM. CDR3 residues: CASSNLEPRGSPLHF. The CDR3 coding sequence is TGTGCCAGCAGTAACCTCGAACCTCGGGGGTCACCCCTCCACTTT.

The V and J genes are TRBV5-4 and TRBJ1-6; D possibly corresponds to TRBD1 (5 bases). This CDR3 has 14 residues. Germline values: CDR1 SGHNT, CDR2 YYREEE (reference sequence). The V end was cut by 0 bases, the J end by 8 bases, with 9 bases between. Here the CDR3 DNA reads TGTGCCAGCAGCTTGGGCAGGGAAGATTCACCCCTCCACTTT. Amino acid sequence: CASSLGREDSPLHF.

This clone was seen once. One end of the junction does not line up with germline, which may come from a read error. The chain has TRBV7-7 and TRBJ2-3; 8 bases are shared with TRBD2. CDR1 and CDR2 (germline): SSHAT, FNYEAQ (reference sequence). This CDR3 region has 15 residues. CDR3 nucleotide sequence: TGTGCTAGCAGCTTGCGGGGGGCCGGCACAGATACGCAGTATTTT. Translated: CASSLRGAGTDTQYF.

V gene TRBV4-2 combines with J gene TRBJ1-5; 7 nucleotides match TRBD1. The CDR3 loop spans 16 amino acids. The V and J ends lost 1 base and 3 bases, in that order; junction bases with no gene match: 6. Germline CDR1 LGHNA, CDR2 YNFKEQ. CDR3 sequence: CASSQGVDRDNQPQHF. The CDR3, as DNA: TGTGCCAGCAGCCAAGGAGTCGACAGGGACAATCAGCCCCAGCATTTT.

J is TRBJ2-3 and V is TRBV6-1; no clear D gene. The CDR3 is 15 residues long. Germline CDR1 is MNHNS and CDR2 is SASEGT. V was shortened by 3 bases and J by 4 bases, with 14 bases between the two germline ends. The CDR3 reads CASSESEMGADTQYF. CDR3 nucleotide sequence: TGTGCCAGCAGTGAGAGCGAAATGGGTGCAGATACGCAGTATTTT.